The 22 T cell receptor beta chains given below trace back to one sample, sequenced in a study of blood T cell repertoires in COVID-19. Produced via immunoSEQ multiplex PCR; TCRdb's table is partial and in-frame only. Counted here are more than 35,000 clones, approximately 86% occurring once; the ten biggest clones make up roughly a fifth. Sequencing used peripheral blood. These receptors were taken from a man aged 55 to 70 with acute or convalescent COVID-19.

The rearrangement links TRBV5-1 to TRBJ2-5; weak D call: TRBD2 (6 bases). The germline V and J ends were trimmed by 3 bases and 2 bases, with 17 bases remaining between them. The CDR3 runs 16 residues. CDR1 and CDR2 from the germline V gene are SGHRS and YFSETQ. The CDR3 DNA reads as TGCGCCAGCAGCTCGCTGGGGGGTTCCACTCAAGAGACCCAGTACTTC. It specifies CASSSLGGSTQETQYF.

This clone showed up just a few times. The chain carries TRBV7-9 and TRBJ1-4; D unclear. This CDR3 spans 13 amino acids. The V gene lost 2 bases and the J gene lost 12 bases, with 13 bases spanning the gap. Germline V gene lookup returns CDR1 SEHNR and CDR2 FQNEAQ (reference sequence). The CDR3 loop is CASSLQTNEELFF. The DNA for the CDR3 is TGTGCCAGCAGCTTACAAACAAATGAGGAACTGTTTTTT. Combining the CDR3 with reference TRBV7-9 and TRBJ1-4 gives the whole variable domain DTGVSQNPRHKITKRGQNVTFRCDPISEHNRLYWYRQTLGQGPEFLTYFQNEAQLEKSRLLSDRFSAERPKGSFSTLEIQRTEQGDSAMYLCASSLQTNEELFFGSGTQLSVL.

The V call is TRBV27, the J call TRBJ2-3; 13 bases map to TRBD2. The CDR3 is 19 amino acids. Trimming took 5 bases from V and 5 from J; bases not matched to a gene: 16. Germline V gene sequence: CDR1 MNHEY, CDR2 SMNVEV (reference sequence). The CDR3 is CASSPADLLAGGPRDTQYF. The CDR3 coding sequence is TGTGCCAGCAGTCCGGCCGACCTACTAGCGGGAGGGCCGAGAGATACGCAGTATTTT.

J is TRBJ1-3 and V is TRBV9; possible D gene TRBD1, 6 bases. This CDR3 is 16 amino acids long. V was cut by 3 bases and J by 3 bases, with 16 bases left in between. CDR1 and CDR2 (germline): SGDLS, YYNGEE. CDR3 residues: CASSATGGAVGNTIYF. The CDR3 DNA reads as TGTGCCAGCAGCGCCACTGGGGGGGCAGTTGGAAACACCATATATTTT.

This clone was detected once. The V gene is TRBV28, the J gene TRBJ1-1, with D tentatively TRBD1 (5 bases). This CDR3 contains 14 residues. The germline V gene has CDR1 MDHEN and CDR2 SYDVKM. V was clipped by 2 bases and J by 6 bases, with 13 bases between them. The CDR3 nucleotides read TGTGCCAGCAGTTTAATAGCAGGGAAGGCTGAAGCTTTCTTT. This encodes CASSLIAGKAEAFF.

V is TRBV2 and J is TRBJ2-5; 9 bases are shared with TRBD1. This CDR3 spans 14 amino acids. Germline lookup yields CDR1 SNHLY and CDR2 FYNNEI. J lost 5 bases, V lost 4 bases, and 5 bases had no gene match. The CDR3 here is CASSADRGRETQYF. For the CDR3, the DNA is TGTGCCAGCAGTGCTGACAGGGGGAGGGAGACCCAGTACTTC.

This chain joins TRBV24-1 and TRBJ2-5; the match to TRBD2 covers 9 bases. Germline V gives CDR1 KGHDR, CDR2 SFDVKD. V shed 4 bases and J 3 bases; nucleotides not matched to a gene: 5. This CDR3 spans 15 amino acids. The CDR3 here is CATSDPGLAEETQYF. DNA for the CDR3: TGTGCCACCAGTGACCCGGGACTAGCAGAAGAGACCCAGTACTTC.

The V gene is TRBV19, the J gene TRBJ2-7; TRBD1 matches at 8 bases. Germline V gives CDR1 LNHDA, CDR2 SQIVND (reference sequence). J lost 3 bases, V lost 2 bases, and 3 bases had no gene match. The CDR3 runs to 14 residues. The CDR3 region is CASSIWTGNYEQYF. The CDR3 nucleotides are TGTGCCAGTAGTATATGGACAGGGAACTACGAGCAGTACTTC.

The CDR3 nucleotides read TGTGCCAGCAGCTTAGTAGTGGGGACAGGGGGGAACACTGAAGCTTTCTTT. Translated, it gives CASSLVVGTGGNTEAFF. The chain has TRBV7-9 and TRBJ1-1; 11 nucleotides align to TRBD1. The germline CDR1 and CDR2 sequences are SEHNR and FQNEAQ (reference sequence). This CDR3 has 17 residues. V shed 1 base, J shed 1 base, and the junction held 5 bases outside the gene matches.

Concerning this clone: Mismatch with germline at one junction end may stem from a read error. V usage is TRBV19 and J usage is TRBJ1-2; D ambiguous. Germline CDR1 reads LNHDA; CDR2 reads SQIVND (reference sequence). CDR3 length: 16 amino acids. CDR3 bases: TGTGCCAGTAGTATCGGGATTAGAAGGGAGAGCTATCGCTACACCTTC. This encodes CASSIGIRRESYRYTF.

The chain joins TRBV7-9 to TRBJ2-5; no reliable D call. CDR1 SEHNR and CDR2 FQNEAQ come from the germline V gene (reference sequence). The germline V and J ends were trimmed by 3 bases and 2 bases, with 7 bases remaining between them. The CDR3 length is 13 residues. The CDR3 DNA sequence: TGTGCCAGCAGCTTTGACACTCAAGAGACCCAGTACTTC. It specifies CASSFDTQETQYF.

The chain employs TRBV2 and TRBJ1-4; the match to TRBD1 covers 8 bases. This CDR3 has 12 amino acids. With V trimmed by 6 bases and J by 11 bases, 5 bases remained unmatched. CDR1 SNHLY and CDR2 FYNNEI come from the germline V gene. The CDR3 region is CASRDREDKLFF. In nucleotides, the CDR3 is TGTGCCAGCAGGGACAGGGAGGATAAACTGTTTTTT.

The sample holds a few counts of this clone. CDR3 sequence: CASSQVTRTGKSPLHF. CDR3 in DNA: TGTGCCAGCAGCCAAGTAACACGGACAGGGAAATCACCCCTCCACTTT. V and J are TRBV7-6 and TRBJ1-6; 8 nucleotides match TRBD1. V shed 5 bases, J shed 10 bases, and the junction held 13 bases outside the gene matches. The CDR3 loop spans 16 amino acids. Per germline, CDR1 SGHVS and CDR2 FNYEAQ.

J is TRBJ1-1 and V is TRBV28; D is ambiguous. This CDR3 has 15 amino acids. Deletions cut 2 bases from V and 0 bases from J, with 10 bases between. Germline V lookup: CDR1 MDHEN, CDR2 SYDVKM. CDR3 sequence reads: CASSLSSGMNTEAFF. For the CDR3, the DNA is TGTGCCAGCAGTTTAAGTTCGGGGATGAACACTGAAGCTTTCTTT.

The chain employs TRBV25-1 and TRBJ1-6, with a tentative D call TRBD1 (5 bases). With 4 bases removed from V and 5 bases from J, the gap between germline ends came to 6 bases. Germline V gene lookup returns CDR1 MGHDK and CDR2 SYGVNS. The CDR3 extends over 13 amino acids. The CDR3 DNA reads as TGTGCCAGCAGTGCGACAGATAATTCACCCCTCCACTTT. It specifies CASSATDNSPLHF.

V usage is TRBV10-3 and J usage is TRBJ1-2; 10 bases match TRBD1. The length of the CDR3 is 15 residues. CDR1 ENHRY and CDR2 SYGVKD come from the germline V gene. V gave up 4 bases and J gave up 0 bases; unmatched junction bases: 2. The CDR3 reads CAISGQGAANYGYTF. The CDR3 DNA reads as TGTGCCATCAGTGGACAGGGGGCCGCTAACTATGGCTACACCTTC.

The chain joins TRBV6-5 to TRBJ1-1; D call uncertain. In germline, CDR1 is MNHEY, CDR2 SVGAGI. Trimming shortened V by 6 bases and J by 5 bases, and 10 bases separated the two germline ends. The CDR3 extends over 12 amino acids. The CDR3 nucleotides read TGTGCCAGCAGCAGAGGAGAGACTGAAGCTTTCTTT. This sequence encodes CASSRGETEAFF.

The chain couples TRBV7-9 to TRBJ2-3; possibly TRBD1 for D (6 bases). V lost 4 bases and J lost 6, with 26 bases in between. CDR1 is SEHNR and CDR2 is FQNEAQ in the germline V gene (reference sequence). The CDR3 sequence is 18 residues long. CDR3 amino acids: CASSSPPGPGVMYDTQYF. The CDR3 DNA sequence: TGTGCCAGCAGCTCCCCCCCGGGGCCAGGGGTAATGTACGATACGCAGTATTTT.

The rearrangement joins TRBV9 to TRBJ2-1; 10 bases are a match to TRBD2. CDR3 length equals 15 residues. Germline trimming cut 6 bases from V and 7 bases from J; bases unmatched to any gene: 10. Germline lookup yields CDR1 SGDLS and CDR2 YYNGEE. The chain's CDR3 is CASTLAGVRENEQFF. As DNA, the CDR3 is TGTGCCAGCACCCTAGCGGGAGTGAGGGAAAATGAGCAGTTCTTC.

A single count supports this clone. The chain carries TRBV9 and TRBJ1-2, with no clear D. In germline, CDR1 is SGDLS, CDR2 YYNGEE. The CDR3 loop spans 13 amino acids. The V gene lost 0 bases and the J gene lost 8 bases, with 11 bases spanning the gap. DNA of the CDR3: TGTGCCAGCAGCGTAGAAACCGGGTGGGGCTACACCTTC. Translated, it gives CASSVETGWGYTF.

DNA of the CDR3: TGTGCCAGCAGCCCTAGGCCCAGAACAGGGTTGGAGACCCAGTACTTC. Translating gives CASSPRPRTGLETQYF. The V call is TRBV7-9, the J call TRBJ2-5; weak D call: TRBD1 (6 bases). Trimming stripped 5 bases from V and 5 bases from J, with 21 bases between. This CDR3 is 16 amino acids long. Germline CDR1 is SEHNR and CDR2 is FQNEAQ (reference sequence).

CDR3 in DNA: TGCGCCAGCAGCTTTTGGGGGGACGGGGAGCAGTACGTC. As protein: CASSFWGDGEQYV. This sequence joins TRBV5-1 and TRBJ2-7; D perhaps matches TRBD2 (6 bases). Between the trimmed V and J ends, which lost 2 bases and 7 bases, there was a span of 13 bases. This CDR3 has 13 residues. CDR1 is SGHRS and CDR2 is YFSETQ in the germline V gene.